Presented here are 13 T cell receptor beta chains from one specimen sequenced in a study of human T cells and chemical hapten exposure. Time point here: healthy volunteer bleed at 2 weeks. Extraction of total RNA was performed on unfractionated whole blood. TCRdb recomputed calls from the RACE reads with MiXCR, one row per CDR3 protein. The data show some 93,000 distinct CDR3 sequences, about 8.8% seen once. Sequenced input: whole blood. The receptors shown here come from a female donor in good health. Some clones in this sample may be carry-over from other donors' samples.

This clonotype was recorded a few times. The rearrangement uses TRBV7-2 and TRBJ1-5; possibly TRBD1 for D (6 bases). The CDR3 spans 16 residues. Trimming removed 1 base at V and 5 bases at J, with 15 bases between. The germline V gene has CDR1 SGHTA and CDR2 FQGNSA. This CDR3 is CASSLEGDIGYQPQHF. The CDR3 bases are TGTGCCAGCAGCTTAGAGGGGGACATAGGATATCAGCCCCAGCATTTT.

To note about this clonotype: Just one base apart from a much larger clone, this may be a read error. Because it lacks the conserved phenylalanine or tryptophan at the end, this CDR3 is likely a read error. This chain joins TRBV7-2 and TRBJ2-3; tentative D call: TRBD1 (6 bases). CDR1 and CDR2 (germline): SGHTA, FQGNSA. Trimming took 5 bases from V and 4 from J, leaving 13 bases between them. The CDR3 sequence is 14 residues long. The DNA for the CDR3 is TGTGCCAGCAGCCCTGCAACAGGGCCAGATACGCAGTATTCT. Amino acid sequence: CASSPATGPDTQYS.

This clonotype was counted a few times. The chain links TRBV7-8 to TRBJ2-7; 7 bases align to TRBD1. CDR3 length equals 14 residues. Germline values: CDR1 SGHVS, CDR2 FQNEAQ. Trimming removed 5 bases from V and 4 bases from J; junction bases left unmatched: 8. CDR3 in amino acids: CASSPTGTSYEQYF. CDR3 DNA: TGTGCCAGCAGCCCGACAGGGACCTCATACGAGCAGTACTTC.

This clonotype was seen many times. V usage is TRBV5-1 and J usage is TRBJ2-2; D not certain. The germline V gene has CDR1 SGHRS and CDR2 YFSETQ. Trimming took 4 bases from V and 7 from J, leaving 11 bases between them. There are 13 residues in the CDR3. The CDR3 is CASSPGVGGELFF. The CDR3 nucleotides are TGCGCCAGCAGCCCTGGTGTCGGCGGGGAGCTGTTTTTT.

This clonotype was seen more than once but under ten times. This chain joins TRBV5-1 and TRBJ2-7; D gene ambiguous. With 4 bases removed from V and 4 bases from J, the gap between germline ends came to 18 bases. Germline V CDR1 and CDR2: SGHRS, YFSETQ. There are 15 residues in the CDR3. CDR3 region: CASSPVGGPAYEQYF. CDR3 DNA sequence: TGCGCCAGCAGCCCCGTGGGCGGACCCGCATACGAGCAGTACTTC.

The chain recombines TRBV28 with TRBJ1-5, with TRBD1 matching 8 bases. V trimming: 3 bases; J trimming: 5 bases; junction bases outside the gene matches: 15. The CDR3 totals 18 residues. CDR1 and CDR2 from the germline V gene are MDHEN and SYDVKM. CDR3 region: CASSFTRLDRDGDQPQHF. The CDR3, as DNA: TGTGCCAGCAGTTTTACTCGTTTGGACAGGGACGGAGATCAGCCCCAGCATTTT.

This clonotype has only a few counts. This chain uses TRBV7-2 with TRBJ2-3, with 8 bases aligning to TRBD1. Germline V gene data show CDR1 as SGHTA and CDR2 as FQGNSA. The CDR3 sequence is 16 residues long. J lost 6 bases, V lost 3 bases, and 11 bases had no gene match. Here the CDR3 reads CASSLGQAQSGDTQYF. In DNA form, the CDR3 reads TGTGCCAGCAGCTTGGGACAGGCTCAGTCGGGGGATACGCAGTATTTT.

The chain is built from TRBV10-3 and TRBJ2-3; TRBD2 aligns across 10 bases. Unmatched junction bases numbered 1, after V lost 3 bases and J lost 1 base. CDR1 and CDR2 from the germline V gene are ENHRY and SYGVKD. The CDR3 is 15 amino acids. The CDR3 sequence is CAISDGTSGTDTQYF. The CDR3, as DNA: TGTGCCATCAGTGATGGGACTAGCGGCACAGATACGCAGTATTTT.

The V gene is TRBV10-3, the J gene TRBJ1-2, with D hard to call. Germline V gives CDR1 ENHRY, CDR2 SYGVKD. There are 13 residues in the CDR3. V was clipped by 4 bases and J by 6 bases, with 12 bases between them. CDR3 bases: TGTGCCATCAGTGTGAACGGATTAAATGGCTACACCTTC. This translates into CAISVNGLNGYTF.

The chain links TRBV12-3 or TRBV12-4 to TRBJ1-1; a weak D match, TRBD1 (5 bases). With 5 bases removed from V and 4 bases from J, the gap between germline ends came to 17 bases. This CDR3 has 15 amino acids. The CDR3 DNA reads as TGTGCCAGCAGTACGGGACGGCAGCTCGTCACTGAAGCTTTCTTT. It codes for CASSTGRQLVTEAFF.

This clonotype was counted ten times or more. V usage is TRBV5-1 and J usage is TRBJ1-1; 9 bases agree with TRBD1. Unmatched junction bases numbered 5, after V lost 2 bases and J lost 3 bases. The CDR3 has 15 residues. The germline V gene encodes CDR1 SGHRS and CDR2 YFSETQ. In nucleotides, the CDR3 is TGCGCCAGCAGCTTTGACAGGGGGGCGGACACTGAAGCTTTCTTT. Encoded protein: CASSFDRGADTEAFF.

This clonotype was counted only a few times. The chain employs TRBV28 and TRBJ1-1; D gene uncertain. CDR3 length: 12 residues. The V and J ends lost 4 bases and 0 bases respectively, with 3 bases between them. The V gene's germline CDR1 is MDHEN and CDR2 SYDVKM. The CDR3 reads CASSWMNTEAFF. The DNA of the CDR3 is TGTGCCAGCAGTTGGATGAACACTGAAGCTTTCTTT.

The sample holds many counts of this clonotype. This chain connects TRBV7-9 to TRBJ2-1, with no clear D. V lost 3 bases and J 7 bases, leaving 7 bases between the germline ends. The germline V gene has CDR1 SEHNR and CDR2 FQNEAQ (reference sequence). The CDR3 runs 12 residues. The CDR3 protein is CASSFSANEQFF. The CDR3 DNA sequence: TGTGCCAGCAGCTTCTCTGCGAATGAGCAGTTCTTC.